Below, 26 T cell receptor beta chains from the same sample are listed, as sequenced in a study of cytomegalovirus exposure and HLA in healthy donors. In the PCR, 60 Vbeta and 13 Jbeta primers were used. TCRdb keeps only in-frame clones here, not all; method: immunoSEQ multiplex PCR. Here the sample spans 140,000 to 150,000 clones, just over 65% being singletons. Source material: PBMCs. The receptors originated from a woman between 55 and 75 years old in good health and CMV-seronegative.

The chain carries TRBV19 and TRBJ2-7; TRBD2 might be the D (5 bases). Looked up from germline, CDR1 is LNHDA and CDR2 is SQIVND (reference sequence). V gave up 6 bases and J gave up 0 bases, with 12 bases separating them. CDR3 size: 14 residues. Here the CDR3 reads CASREAKSSYEQYF. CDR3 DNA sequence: TGTGCCAGTAGGGAGGCAAAGAGCTCCTACGAGCAGTACTTC.

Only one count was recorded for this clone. CDR3 coding DNA: TGTGCCAGCTCACACCGCAGGGGGCTCAGCACAGATACGCAGTATTTT. It specifies CASSHRRGLSTDTQYF. This chain joins TRBV18 and TRBJ2-3; 8 bases line up with TRBD1. Looked up from germline, CDR1 is KGHSH and CDR2 is LQKENI. V lost 4 bases and J lost 0; bases outside the gene matches: 6. The CDR3 extends over 16 amino acids.

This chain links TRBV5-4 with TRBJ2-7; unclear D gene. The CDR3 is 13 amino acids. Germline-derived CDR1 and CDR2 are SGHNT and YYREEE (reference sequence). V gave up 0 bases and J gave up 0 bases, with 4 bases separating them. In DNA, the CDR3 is TGTGCCAGCAGCTTGGCTTCCTCCTACGAGCAGTACTTC. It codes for CASSLASSYEQYF.

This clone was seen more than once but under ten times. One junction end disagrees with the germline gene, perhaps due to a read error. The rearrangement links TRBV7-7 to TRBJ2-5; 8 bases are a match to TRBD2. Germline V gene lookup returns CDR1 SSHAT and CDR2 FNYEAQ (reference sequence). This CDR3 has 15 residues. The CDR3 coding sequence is TGTGCTAGCAGCCGCGGGGGGTCAAAGGAAGAGACCCAGTACTTC. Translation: CASSRGGSKEETQYF.

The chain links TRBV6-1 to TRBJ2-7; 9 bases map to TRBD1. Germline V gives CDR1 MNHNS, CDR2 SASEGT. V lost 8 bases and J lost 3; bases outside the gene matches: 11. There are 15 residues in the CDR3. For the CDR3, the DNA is TGTGCCAGCTCGTTACAGGGGGCAGGGAACTACGAGCAGTACTTC. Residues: CASSLQGAGNYEQYF.

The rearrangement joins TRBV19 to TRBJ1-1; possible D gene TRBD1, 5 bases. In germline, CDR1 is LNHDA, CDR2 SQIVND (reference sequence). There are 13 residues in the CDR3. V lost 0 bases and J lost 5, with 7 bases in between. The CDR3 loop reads CASSIDRVTEAFF. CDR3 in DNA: TGTGCCAGTAGTATAGACAGGGTTACTGAAGCTTTCTTT.

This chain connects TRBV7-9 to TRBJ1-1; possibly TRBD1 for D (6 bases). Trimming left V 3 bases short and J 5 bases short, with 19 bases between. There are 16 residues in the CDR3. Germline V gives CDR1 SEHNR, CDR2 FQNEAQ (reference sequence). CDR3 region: CASSFPGGGGGTEAFF. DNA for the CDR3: TGTGCCAGCAGCTTCCCCGGGGGGGGCGGAGGGACTGAAGCTTTCTTT.

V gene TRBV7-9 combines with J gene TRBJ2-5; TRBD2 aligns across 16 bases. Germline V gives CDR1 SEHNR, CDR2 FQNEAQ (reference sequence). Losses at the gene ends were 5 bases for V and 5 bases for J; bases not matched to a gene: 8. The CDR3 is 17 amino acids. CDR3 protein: CASSPGPGLAGGETQYF. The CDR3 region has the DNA TGTGCCAGCAGCCCTGGCCCGGGACTAGCGGGGGGGGAGACCCAGTACTTC.

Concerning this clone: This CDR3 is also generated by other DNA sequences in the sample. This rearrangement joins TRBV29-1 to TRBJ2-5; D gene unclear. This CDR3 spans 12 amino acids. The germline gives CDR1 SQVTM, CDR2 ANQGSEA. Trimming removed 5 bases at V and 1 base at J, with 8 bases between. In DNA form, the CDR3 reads TGCAGCGTTTCGAGTCGCCAAGAGACCCAGTACTTC. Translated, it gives CSVSSRQETQYF.

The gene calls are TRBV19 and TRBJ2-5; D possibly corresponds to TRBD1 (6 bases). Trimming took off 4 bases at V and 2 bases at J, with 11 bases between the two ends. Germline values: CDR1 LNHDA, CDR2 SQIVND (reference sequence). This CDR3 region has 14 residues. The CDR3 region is CASSTTGQQETQYF. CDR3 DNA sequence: TGTGCCAGTAGTACCACCGGACAGCAAGAGACCCAGTACTTC.

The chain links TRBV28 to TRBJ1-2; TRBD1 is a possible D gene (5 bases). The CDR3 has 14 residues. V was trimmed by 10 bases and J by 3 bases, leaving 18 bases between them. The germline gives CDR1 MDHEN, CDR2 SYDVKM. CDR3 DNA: TGTGCCACCCGACAGAGGACGTTGGACTATGGCTACACCTTC. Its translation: CATRQRTLDYGYTF.

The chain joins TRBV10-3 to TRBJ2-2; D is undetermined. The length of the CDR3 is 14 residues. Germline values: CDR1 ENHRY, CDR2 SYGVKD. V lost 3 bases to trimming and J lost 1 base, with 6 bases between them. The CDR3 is CAISDLGNTGELFF. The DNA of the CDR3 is TGTGCCATCAGTGACCTCGGGAACACCGGGGAGCTGTTTTTT.

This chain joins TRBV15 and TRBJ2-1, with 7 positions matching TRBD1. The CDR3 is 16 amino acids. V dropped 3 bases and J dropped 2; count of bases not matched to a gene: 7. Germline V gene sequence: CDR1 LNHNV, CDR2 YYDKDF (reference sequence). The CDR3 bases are TGTGCCACCAGCAGGGATACAGGGGACGCCTACAATGAGCAGTTCTTC. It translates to CATSRDTGDAYNEQFF.

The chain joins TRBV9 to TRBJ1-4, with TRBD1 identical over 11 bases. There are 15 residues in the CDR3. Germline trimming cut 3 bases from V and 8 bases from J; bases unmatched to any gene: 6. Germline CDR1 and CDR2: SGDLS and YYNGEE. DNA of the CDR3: TGTGCCAGCAGCGATGGACAGGGGGCGAACGAAAAACTGTTTTTT. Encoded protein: CASSDGQGANEKLFF. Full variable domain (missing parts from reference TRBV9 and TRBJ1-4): DSGVTQTPKHLITATGQRVTLRCSPRSGDLSVYWYQQSLDQGLQFLIQYYNGEERAKGNILERFSAQQFPDLHSELNLSSLELGDSALYFCASSDGQGANEKLFFGSGTQLSVL.

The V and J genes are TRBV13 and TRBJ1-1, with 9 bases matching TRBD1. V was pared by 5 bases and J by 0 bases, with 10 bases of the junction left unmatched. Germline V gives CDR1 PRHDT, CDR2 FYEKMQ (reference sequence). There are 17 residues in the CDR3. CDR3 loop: CASSPTGGDLMNTEAFF. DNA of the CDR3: TGTGCCAGCAGCCCTACAGGGGGCGACCTTATGAACACTGAAGCTTTCTTT.

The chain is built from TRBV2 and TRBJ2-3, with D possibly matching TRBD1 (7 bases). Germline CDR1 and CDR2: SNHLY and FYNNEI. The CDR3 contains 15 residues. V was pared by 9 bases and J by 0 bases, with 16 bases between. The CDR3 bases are TGTGCCAGTTCGCGGGACAGCTCTAGCACAGATACGCAGTATTTT. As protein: CASSRDSSSTDTQYF.

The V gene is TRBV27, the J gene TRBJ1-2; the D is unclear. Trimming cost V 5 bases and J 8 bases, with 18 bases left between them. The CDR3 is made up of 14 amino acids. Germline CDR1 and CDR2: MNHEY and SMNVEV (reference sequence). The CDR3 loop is CASSDREPLRGYTF. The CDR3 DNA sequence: TGTGCCAGCAGTGACCGGGAACCCCTTCGGGGCTACACCTTC.

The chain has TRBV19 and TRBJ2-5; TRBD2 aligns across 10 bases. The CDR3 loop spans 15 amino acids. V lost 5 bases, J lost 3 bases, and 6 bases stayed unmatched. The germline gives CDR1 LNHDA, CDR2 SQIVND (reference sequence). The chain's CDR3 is CASSPQRGGKETQYF. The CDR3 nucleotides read TGTGCCAGTAGTCCCCAGCGGGGGGGAAAAGAGACCCAGTACTTC.

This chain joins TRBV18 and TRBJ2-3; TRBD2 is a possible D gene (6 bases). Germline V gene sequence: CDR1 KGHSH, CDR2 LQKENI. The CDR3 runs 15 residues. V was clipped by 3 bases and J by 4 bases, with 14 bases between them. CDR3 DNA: TGTGCCAGCTCACCGGGCGGGGTGAAGGCAGATACGCAGTATTTT. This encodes CASSPGGVKADTQYF.

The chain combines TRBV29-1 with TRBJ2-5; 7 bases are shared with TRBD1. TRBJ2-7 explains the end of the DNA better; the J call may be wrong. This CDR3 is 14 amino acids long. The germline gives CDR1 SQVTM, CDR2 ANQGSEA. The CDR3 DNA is TGCAGCGTCTCAGGGGGAGTCGGCTCCTACGAGCAGTACTTC. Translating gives CSVSGGVGSYEQYF.

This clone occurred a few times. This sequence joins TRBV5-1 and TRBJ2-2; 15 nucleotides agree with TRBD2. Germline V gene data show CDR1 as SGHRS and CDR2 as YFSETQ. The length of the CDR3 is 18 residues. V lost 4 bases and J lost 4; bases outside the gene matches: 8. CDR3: CASSPGRGLAGGTGELFF. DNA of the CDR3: TGCGCCAGCAGCCCCGGGCGGGGACTAGCGGGAGGCACCGGGGAGCTGTTTTTT.

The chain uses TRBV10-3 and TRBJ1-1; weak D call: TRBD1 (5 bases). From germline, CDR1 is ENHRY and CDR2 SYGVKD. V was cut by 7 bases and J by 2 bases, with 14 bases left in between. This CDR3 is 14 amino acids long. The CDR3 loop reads CAIKLTGENTEAFF. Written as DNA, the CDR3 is TGTGCCATCAAACTCACAGGCGAAAACACTGAAGCTTTCTTT.

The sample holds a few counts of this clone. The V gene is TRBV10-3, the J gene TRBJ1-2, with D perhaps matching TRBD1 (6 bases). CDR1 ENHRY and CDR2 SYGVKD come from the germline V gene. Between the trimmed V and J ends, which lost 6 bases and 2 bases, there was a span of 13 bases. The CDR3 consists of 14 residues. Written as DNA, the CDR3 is TGTGCCATCAGGGACCAGACAGGCAACTATGGCTACACCTTC. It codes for CAIRDQTGNYGYTF.

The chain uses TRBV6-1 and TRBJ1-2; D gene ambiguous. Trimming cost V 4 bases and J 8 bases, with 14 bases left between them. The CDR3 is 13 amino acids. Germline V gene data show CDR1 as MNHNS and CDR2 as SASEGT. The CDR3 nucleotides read TGTGCCAGCAGTGTGAGCCTTCTGAGGGGCTACACCTTC. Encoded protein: CASSVSLLRGYTF.

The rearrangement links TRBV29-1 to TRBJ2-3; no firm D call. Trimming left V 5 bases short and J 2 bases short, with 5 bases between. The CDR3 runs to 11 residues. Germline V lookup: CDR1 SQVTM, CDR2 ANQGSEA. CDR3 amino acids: CSVQYTDTQYF. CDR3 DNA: TGCAGCGTTCAGTACACAGATACGCAGTATTTT.

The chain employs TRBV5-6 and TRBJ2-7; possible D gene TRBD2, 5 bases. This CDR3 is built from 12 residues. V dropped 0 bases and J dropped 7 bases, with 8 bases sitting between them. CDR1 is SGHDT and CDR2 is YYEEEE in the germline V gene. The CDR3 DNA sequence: TGTGCCAGCAGCTTGGGCCGGGAAGAGCAGTACTTC. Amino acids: CASSLGREEQYF.